Sequencing of this TCR beta chain was carried out in a study of control samples from healthy donors and cancer patients. Clones were sequenced by immunoSEQ multiplex PCR, and TCRdb holds only the in-frame ones, with some missing. The table shows some 410,000 clones, with around nine tenths occurring only once. Germline loops: CDR1 SGHRS, CDR2 YFSETQ. After removal of 4 bases from V and 5 bases from J, the junction contained 11 bases not matched to a gene. The CDR3 covers 15 residues. The TCR sequence derives from a man in his forties with head and neck cancer. The sequencing sample was made of PBMCs. V gene TRBV5-1 combines with J gene TRBJ2-5; 7 positions match TRBD1. The CDR3 coding sequence is TGCGCCAGCAGCCCCCCGGGACAGAGGGGCGAGACCCAGTACTTC. Translated: CASSPPGQRGETQYF.